These T cell receptor beta chains were read from a single sample in a study of a mutant IDH1 vaccine in newly diagnosed glioma. The repertoire was sequenced with immunoSEQ multiplex PCR; TCRdb's copy has only in-frame clones and lacks some. Here the sample spans 60,000 to 85,000 clones, approximately 79% being singletons. Sequenced material: PBMCs, taken from a glioma patient treated with radiotherapy, temozolomide or both. These receptors originate from a man aged 50-59 years with glioma. The CDR3 runs from the conserved cysteine through the conserved F or W. A D gene is named only where the DNA matches it firmly. Clone size is stated in some rows and not others, as once, few, many or a class when expanded.

CDR3aa	CDR3nt	d_gene	v_gene	j_gene	abundance
CASSRGPDQPQHF	TGTGCCAGCAGTCGGGGCCCTGATCAGCCCCAGCATTTT	NA	TRBV7-2	TRBJ1-5	NA
CASSYSSYPEFYGYTF	TGTGCCAGCAGTTACTCATCGTATCCGGAATTCTATGGCTACACCTTC	NA	TRBV6-6	TRBJ1-2	NA
CASSSSTGMATEAFF	TGTGCCAGTAGTTCTTCGACAGGGATGGCCACTGAAGCTTTCTTT	TRBD1	TRBV19	TRBJ1-1	NA
CASSPTGGRERNTIYF	TGTGCCAGCAGCCCAACGGGGGGCAGGGAGAGAAACACCATATATTTT	NA	TRBV9	TRBJ1-3	NA
CASSGGLAGGNEQFF	TGCGCCAGCAGCGGGGGACTAGCGGGGGGGAATGAGCAGTTCTTC	TRBD2	TRBV5-1	TRBJ2-1	NA
CSARVQGGAFF	TGCAGTGCTAGAGTACAGGGGGGAGCTTTCTTT	TRBD1	TRBV20-1	TRBJ1-1	hyperexpanded
CASSLGTVKETQYF	TGTGCCAGCAGCCTCGGGACAGTAAAAGAGACCCAGTACTTC	TRBD1	TRBV9	TRBJ2-5	NA
CASSYDAGYGYTF	TGTGCCAGCAGTTACGACGCAGGCTATGGCTACACCTTC	NA	TRBV6-5	TRBJ1-2	once
CASSLDGFEGETQYF	TGTGCCAGCAGTTTAGACGGGTTTGAGGGAGAGACCCAGTACTTC	NA	TRBV2	TRBJ2-5	NA
CASSHAPTGGAGELFF	TGTGCCAGCAGCCATGCTCCGACGGGGGGGGCCGGGGAGCTGTTTTTT	TRBD2	TRBV4-2	TRBJ2-2	NA
CASSWGQIQGYGYTF	TGCGCCAGCAGCTGGGGACAGATTCAAGGCTATGGCTACACCTTC	TRBD1	TRBV5-1	TRBJ1-2	NA
CASSYGGEGEAFF	TGTGCCAGCAGTTACGGGGGGGAGGGTGAAGCTTTCTTT	NA	TRBV6-5	TRBJ1-1	NA
CASSPWGQGEGNQPQHF	TGTGCCAGCTCACCATGGGGACAGGGCGAAGGCAATCAGCCCCAGCATTTT	TRBD1	TRBV18	TRBJ1-5	NA
CASSVAGAGQPQHF	TGTGCCAGCAGCGTGGCAGGGGCGGGCCAGCCCCAGCATTTT	NA	TRBV7-6	TRBJ1-5	NA
CSVRQTTGELFF	TGCAGCGTTCGCCAGACTACCGGGGAGCTGTTTTTT	NA	TRBV29-1	TRBJ2-2	NA
CASSLGGTYSNQPQHF	TGTGCCAGCAGCTTGGGGGGCACTTATAGCAATCAGCCCCAGCATTTT	NA	TRBV5-6	TRBJ1-5	NA
CAISESGGNNEKLFF	TGTGCCATCAGTGAGTCGGGGGGCAACAATGAAAAACTGTTTTTT	NA	TRBV10-3	TRBJ1-4	NA
CASSPGTASGNTIYF	TGTGCCAGTAGTCCGGGGACAGCCTCTGGAAACACCATATATTTT	TRBD1	TRBV19	TRBJ1-3	NA
CASSSGTPYNSPLHF	TGTGCCAGCAGTTCCGGGACGCCCTATAATTCACCCCTCCACTTT	NA	TRBV27	TRBJ1-6	NA
CASSQRGKAFF	TGTGCCAGCAGCCAACGAGGGAAAGCTTTCTTT	NA	TRBV14	TRBJ1-1	NA
CANNRGPDTEAFF	TGTGCCAACAACAGGGGGCCCGACACTGAAGCTTTCTTT	TRBD1	TRBV10-3	TRBJ1-1	many
CASTLTSSNEQFF	TGTGCCAGCACCCTGACTAGCAGCAATGAGCAGTTCTTC	TRBD2	TRBV6-5	TRBJ2-1	medium-sized
CASSLRGDGNTGELFF	TGTGCCAGCAGCTTGCGGGGGGACGGAAACACCGGGGAGCTGTTTTTT	TRBD2	TRBV5-5	TRBJ2-2	NA
CASSSRENEQYF	TGCGCCAGCAGCTCCCGGGAGAACGAGCAGTACTTC	NA	TRBV5-1	TRBJ2-7	NA
CASSPPSYSNEKLFF	TGTGCCAGCTCACCACCTAGCTACAGTAATGAAAAACTGTTTTTT	NA	TRBV18	TRBJ1-4	NA
CASSLVQGQETQYF	TGTGCCAGCAGCTTAGTTCAGGGACAAGAGACCCAGTACTTC	NA	TRBV7-9	TRBJ2-5	NA
CATQRGRNEQFF	TGTGCCACCCAACGGGGGAGAAATGAGCAGTTCTTC	NA	TRBV19	TRBJ2-1	NA
CASRNRVQETQYF	TGTGCCAGCAGAAACAGGGTCCAAGAGACCCAGTACTTC	NA	TRBV6-5	TRBJ2-5	NA
CASSKPARGRGYTF	TGTGCCAGCAGCAAACCTGCTAGGGGGCGAGGCTACACCTTC	NA	TRBV21-1	TRBJ1-2	NA
CPTGSDGYTF	TGTCCCACGGGGTCGGACGGCTACACCTTC	NA	TRBV27	TRBJ1-2	NA
CASSPLGGGAKNIQYF	TGTGCCAGCAGCCCCCTTGGAGGGGGGGCCAAAAACATTCAGTACTTC	NA	TRBV5-6	TRBJ2-4	NA
CASQRGDNTEAFF	TGTGCTAGTCAGCGAGGGGATAACACTGAAGCTTTCTTT	NA	TRBV12-5	TRBJ1-1	NA
CASSGGSDRVNQPQHF	TGTGCCAGCAGTGGGGGGTCGGACAGGGTAAATCAGCCCCAGCATTTT	TRBD1	TRBV2	TRBJ1-5	NA
CSAHGQGPPLYNEQFF	TGCAGCGCCCATGGACAGGGCCCACCCTTATACAATGAGCAGTTCTTC	TRBD1	TRBV29-1	TRBJ2-1	NA
CASSGGAFNEQYF	TGTGCCAGCTCGGGGGGCGCCTTCAACGAGCAGTACTTC	NA	TRBV18	TRBJ2-7	few
CASSVWGGSYNEQFF	TGTGCCAGCAGCGTCTGGGGGGGCTCCTACAATGAGCAGTTCTTC	TRBD2	TRBV6-5	TRBJ2-1	NA
CASSNPGTEANYGYTF	TGCGCCAGCAGCAACCCCGGGACGGAAGCTAACTATGGCTACACCTTC	NA	TRBV5-1	TRBJ1-2	NA
CASSSARLGSPLHF	TGTGCCAGCAGTTCAGCCAGGCTAGGTTCACCCCTCCACTTT	NA	TRBV6-5	TRBJ1-6	NA
CASSENRPSDTQYF	TGTGCCAGCAGTGAAAATAGGCCATCAGATACGCAGTATTTT	NA	TRBV2	TRBJ2-3	NA
CASRPGLAANIQYF	TGTGCCAGCAGGCCTGGACTAGCGGCAAACATTCAGTACTTC	TRBD2	TRBV28	TRBJ2-4	NA
CASSHPGTDEQYF	TGCGCCAGCAGCCACCCCGGGACAGACGAGCAGTACTTC	TRBD1	TRBV4-1	TRBJ2-7	NA
CASSLENRGEQFF	TGCGCCAGCAGCTTGGAGAATCGGGGTGAGCAGTTCTTC	NA	TRBV5-1	TRBJ2-1	NA
CASSVDLQGDDTEAFF	TGTGCCAGCAGCGTAGACCTACAGGGGGATGACACTGAAGCTTTCTTT	TRBD1	TRBV9	TRBJ1-1	NA
CSVVGGRNTEAFF	TGCAGCGTTGTTGGAGGGCGGAACACTGAAGCTTTCTTT	NA	TRBV29-1	TRBJ1-1	NA
CASSEGTGTGANVLTF	TGTGCCAGCAGTGAAGGGACAGGGACGGGGGCCAACGTCCTGACTTTC	TRBD1	TRBV6-4	TRBJ2-6	NA
CASSQDSSGSYNSPLHF	TGCGCCAGCAGCCAAGACAGCAGCGGCTCCTATAATTCACCCCTCCACTTT	NA	TRBV4-1	TRBJ1-6	once
CAWSVRGDTQYF	TGTGCCTGGAGTGTAAGGGGAGATACGCAGTATTTT	NA	TRBV30	TRBJ2-3	NA
CASTMERLGELFF	TGCGCCAGCACGATGGAGCGGCTCGGGGAGCTGTTTTTT	NA	TRBV5-1	TRBJ2-2	NA
CASRGRPDQPQHF	TGTGCCAGCCGGGGTAGACCGGATCAGCCCCAGCATTTT	NA	TRBV6-6	TRBJ1-5	NA
CASSLPGTGSQEKLFF	TGCGCCAGCAGCTTACCCGGGACAGGGTCGCAGGAAAAACTGTTTTTT	TRBD1	TRBV5-1	TRBJ1-4	NA